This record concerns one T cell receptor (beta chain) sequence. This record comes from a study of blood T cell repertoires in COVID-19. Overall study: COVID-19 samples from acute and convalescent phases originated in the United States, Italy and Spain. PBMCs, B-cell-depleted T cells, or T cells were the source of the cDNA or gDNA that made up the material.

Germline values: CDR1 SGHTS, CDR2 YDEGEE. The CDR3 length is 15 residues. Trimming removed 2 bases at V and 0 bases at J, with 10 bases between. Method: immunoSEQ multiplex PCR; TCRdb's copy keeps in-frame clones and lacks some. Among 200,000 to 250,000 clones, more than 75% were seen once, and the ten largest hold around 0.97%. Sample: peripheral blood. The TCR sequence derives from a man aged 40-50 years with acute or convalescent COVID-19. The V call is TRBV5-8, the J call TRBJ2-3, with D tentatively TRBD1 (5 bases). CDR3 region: CASSFSGRSTDTQYF. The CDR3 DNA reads TGTGCCAGCAGCTTCTCAGGGCGGAGCACAGATACGCAGTATTTT.